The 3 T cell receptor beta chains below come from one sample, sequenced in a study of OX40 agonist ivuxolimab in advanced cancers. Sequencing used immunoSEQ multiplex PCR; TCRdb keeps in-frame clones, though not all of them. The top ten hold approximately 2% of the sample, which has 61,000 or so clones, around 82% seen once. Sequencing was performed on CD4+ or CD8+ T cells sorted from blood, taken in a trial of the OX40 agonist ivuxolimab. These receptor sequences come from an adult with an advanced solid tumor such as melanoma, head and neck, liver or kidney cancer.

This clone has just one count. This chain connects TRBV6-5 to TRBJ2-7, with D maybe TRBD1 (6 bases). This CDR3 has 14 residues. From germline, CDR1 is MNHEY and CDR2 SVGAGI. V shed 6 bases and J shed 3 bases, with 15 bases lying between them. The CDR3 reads CASSKPGHFYEQYF. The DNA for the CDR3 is TGTGCCAGCAGCAAACCGGGACACTTCTACGAGCAGTACTTC.

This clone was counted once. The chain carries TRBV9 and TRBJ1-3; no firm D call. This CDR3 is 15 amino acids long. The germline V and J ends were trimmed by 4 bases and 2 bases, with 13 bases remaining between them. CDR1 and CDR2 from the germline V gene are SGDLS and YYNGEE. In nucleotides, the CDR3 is TGTGCCAGCAGCCCCCTGCTAGAACCTGGAAACACCATATATTTT. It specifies CASSPLLEPGNTIYF.

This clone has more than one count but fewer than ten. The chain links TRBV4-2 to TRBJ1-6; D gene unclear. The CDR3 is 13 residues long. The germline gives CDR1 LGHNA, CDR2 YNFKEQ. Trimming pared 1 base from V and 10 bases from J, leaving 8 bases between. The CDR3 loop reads CASSQGSISPLHF. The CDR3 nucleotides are TGTGCCAGCAGCCAAGGGTCTATCTCACCCCTCCACTTT.